This T cell receptor beta chain is from a study of shared clonotypes between healthy human individuals. With 4 bases clipped from V and 7 bases from J, the junction kept 7 bases outside the gene matches. Per germline, CDR1 SGHTA and CDR2 FQGNSA. The CDR3 sequence is 14 residues long. Loaded into unsorted PBMC replicate PCRs was around 300 ng DNA, some 27,000 T cell genomes. Using immunoSEQ multiplex PCR, the repertoire was profiled, and TCRdb retains in-frame clones only, with some absent. Here the sample spans roughly 500,000 clones, approximately 82% being singletons. The clonotype originates from a woman aged 40 to 50 in good health. Some clones in this sample may be carry-over from other donors' samples. Input material: PBMCs. The J gene is TRBJ2-4, the V gene TRBV7-2; the match to TRBD2 covers 7 bases. The DNA for the CDR3 is TGTGCCAGCAGCTCGAGGCGGGAGCTTAACATTCAGTACTTC. This codes for CASSSRRELNIQYF.